This record concerns one TCR beta chain sequence. Germline CDR1 reads MNHNY; CDR2 reads SVGAGI (reference sequence). This CDR3 is 13 amino acids long. V was shortened by 8 bases and J by 3 bases, with 14 bases between the two germline ends. The sample is drawn from a study of blood T cell repertoires in COVID-19. Whole-study context: The origin of the acute and convalescent COVID-19 samples was the United States, Italy and Spain. Nucleic acid was either cDNA or gDNA, and it came from T cells, B-cell-depleted T cells, or PBMCs.

In the authors' methods: By means of reference gene primer amplification, nucleated cell counts were estimated. The table came from immunoSEQ multiplex PCR; TCRdb's copy has only in-frame clones and leaves some out. Clone size and V and J calls were adopted from that table, with D and trimming inferred from the DNA. The sample has roughly 15,000 clones; around 70% are singletons. The material sequenced was peripheral blood. The chain employs TRBV6-6 and TRBJ2-7; D perhaps matches TRBD1 (6 bases). This receptor was taken from a man in his sixties with acute or convalescent COVID-19. In nucleotides, the CDR3 is TGTGCCAGCGGGACATTGGCGGGCTACGAGCAGTACTTC. As protein: CASGTLAGYEQYF.